A selection of T cell receptor beta chains follows, all from one sample in a study of T cell repertoires in ileal Crohn's disease. Clones were sequenced by immunoSEQ multiplex PCR, and TCRdb holds only the in-frame ones, with some missing. This sample has roughly 14,000 clones, with about 73% found just once. Input material: ileal tissue. These receptors all come from an adult with Crohn's disease. CDR3s include the opening cysteine and the closing phenylalanine or tryptophan. Fields, in order: clone size, V gene, J gene, CDR3 protein. Clone size is not always given. Where it is, it says once, few, many or a class for expanded clones.

size: NA; V: TRBV2; J: TRBJ1-2; CDR3: CASSESTGGAVYGYTF
size: NA; V: TRBV5-4; J: TRBJ2-2; CDR3: CASSAGTGNTGELFF
size: once; V: TRBV2; J: TRBJ1-2; CDR3: CASSPPRMDYGYTF
size: NA; V: TRBV2; J: TRBJ1-5; CDR3: CASSQGQGALQPQHF
size: NA; V: TRBV15; J: TRBJ2-2; CDR3: CATSRDLGLAGGPGELFF
size: NA; V: TRBV13; J: TRBJ1-6; CDR3: CASSLGRGGSSYNSPLHF
size: NA; V: TRBV4-3; J: TRBJ2-2; CDR3: CASSQAGTGPPGTGELFF
size: NA; V: TRBV7-2; J: TRBJ1-1; CDR3: CASSSSPGSHTEAFF
size: NA; V: TRBV27; J: TRBJ1-5; CDR3: CASKRGGKDNQPQHF
size: NA; V: TRBV7-2; J: TRBJ1-3; CDR3: CASSLNRAGNTIYF
size: NA; V: TRBV21-1; J: TRBJ1-1; CDR3: CASSKSFGQGGHLNTEAFF
size: once; V: TRBV30; J: TRBJ2-5; CDR3: CAWSVPFTSARETQYF
size: NA; V: TRBV7-2; J: TRBJ2-4; CDR3: CASSLVGSGTRQDIQYF
size: NA; V: TRBV25-1; J: TRBJ1-6; CDR3: CASRGSFSPLHF
size: NA; V: TRBV28; J: TRBJ1-5; CDR3: CASSPWTGILNQPQHF
size: NA; V: TRBV19; J: TRBJ1-5; CDR3: CASIRGQGFNQPQHF
size: NA; V: TRBV5-1; J: TRBJ1-1; CDR3: CASSLAGVLNTEAFF
size: few; V: TRBV10-1; J: TRBJ1-1; CDR3: CASSPGGEAFF
size: NA; V: TRBV7-7; J: TRBJ2-2; CDR3: CASSVDYNTGELFF
size: NA; V: TRBV7-8; J: TRBJ2-5; CDR3: CASSLASETQYF
size: NA; V: TRBV19; J: TRBJ1-1; CDR3: CASRRRREGDTEAFF
size: NA; V: TRBV18; J: TRBJ2-3; CDR3: CASSPTGADTQYF
size: NA; V: TRBV27; J: TRBJ1-5; CDR3: CASSRGQGNNQPQHF
size: NA; V: TRBV7-2; J: TRBJ1-2; CDR3: CASSTAQGTNYGYTF
size: NA; V: TRBV2; J: TRBJ2-7; CDR3: CASSPTGNWGQYF
size: NA; V: TRBV5-5; J: TRBJ1-4; CDR3: CASSLVWQGANEKLFF
size: NA; V: TRBV7-9; J: TRBJ2-1; CDR3: CASRPGTSVGEQFF
size: few; V: TRBV4-3; J: TRBJ2-7; CDR3: CASSQENFNSYEQYF
size: NA; V: TRBV14; J: TRBJ2-2; CDR3: CASSRAGTGELFF
size: medium-sized; V: TRBV19; J: TRBJ1-1; CDR3: CASSRQGSAEAFF
size: NA; V: TRBV14; J: TRBJ2-1; CDR3: CASSQGGGRYNEQFF
size: few; V: TRBV28; J: TRBJ1-1; CDR3: CASSLRQGMNTEAFF
size: NA; V: TRBV11-3; J: TRBJ2-1; CDR3: CASSFSGTGGRGEQFF
size: NA; V: TRBV5-6; J: TRBJ2-1; CDR3: CASSLGTSGVNEQFF
size: NA; V: TRBV2; J: TRBJ2-6; CDR3: CASSATGEANVLTF
size: NA; V: TRBV7-8; J: TRBJ2-5; CDR3: CASSSTRGSETQYF
size: few; V: TRBV6-1; J: TRBJ2-4; CDR3: CASSDWGPGVKNIQYF
size: NA; V: TRBV7-2; J: TRBJ1-2; CDR3: CASSAGNYGYTF
size: NA; V: TRBV7-9; J: TRBJ1-6; CDR3: CASSLLGASDNSPLHF
size: NA; V: TRBV4-1; J: TRBJ2-7; CDR3: CASSQVSGLKREQYF
size: NA; V: TRBV7-2; J: TRBJ1-6; CDR3: CASKQDRANNSPLHF
size: few; V: TRBV4-1; J: TRBJ2-7; CDR3: CASSQADRAYEQYF
size: NA; V: TRBV18; J: TRBJ1-1; CDR3: CASSPWERMNTEAFF
size: NA; V: TRBV18; J: TRBJ2-1; CDR3: CASSPPSRVGDEQFF
size: NA; V: TRBV5-6; J: TRBJ2-3; CDR3: CASSYLKTGASTDTQYF
size: NA; V: TRBV18; J: TRBJ2-7; CDR3: CASSPLDRVSYEQYF
size: NA; V: TRBV19; J: TRBJ1-1; CDR3: CASNRAGEAFF
size: NA; V: TRBV7-9; J: TRBJ1-6; CDR3: CASSSSYRGRDGSPLHF
size: NA; V: TRBV15; J: TRBJ1-1; CDR3: CATSRDEGWGTEAFF
size: few; V: TRBV30; J: TRBJ2-5; CDR3: CAWNSITGETQYF
size: NA; V: TRBV7-9; J: TRBJ1-2; CDR3: CASSPSGTSIGYTF
size: NA; V: TRBV2; J: TRBJ2-2; CDR3: CASRRQLRANTGELFF
size: NA; V: TRBV6-5; J: TRBJ2-7; CDR3: CASSPRDRGPEQYF
size: NA; V: TRBV19; J: TRBJ1-2; CDR3: CASSAREQGRYGYTF
size: NA; V: TRBV5-4; J: TRBJ2-1; CDR3: CASSAAREGNEQFF